This T cell receptor beta chain emerged from a study of shared clonotypes between healthy human individuals. Cells designated naive CD8 were CD45RO-negative and were positively selected for CCR7, with terminally differentiated effector memory CD45RA+ cells excluded. Sequencing used immunoSEQ multiplex PCR; TCRdb keeps in-frame clones, though not all of them. This sample has millions of clones, with roughly 95% found just once. This CDR3 has 15 residues. CDR1 is SNHLY, CDR2 FYNNEI, per germline. The V and J ends lost 8 bases and 4 bases respectively, with 20 bases between them. This receptor was identified in a man younger than 30 in good health. This chain joins TRBV2 and TRBJ1-2; TRBD1 is a possible D gene (6 bases). Material for sequencing was naive CD8+ T cells sorted from blood. The CDR3 DNA is TGTGCCAGCGCCGAGCTCCAGGGGTCTGGCTATGGCTACACCTTC. Translating gives CASAELQGSGYGYTF.